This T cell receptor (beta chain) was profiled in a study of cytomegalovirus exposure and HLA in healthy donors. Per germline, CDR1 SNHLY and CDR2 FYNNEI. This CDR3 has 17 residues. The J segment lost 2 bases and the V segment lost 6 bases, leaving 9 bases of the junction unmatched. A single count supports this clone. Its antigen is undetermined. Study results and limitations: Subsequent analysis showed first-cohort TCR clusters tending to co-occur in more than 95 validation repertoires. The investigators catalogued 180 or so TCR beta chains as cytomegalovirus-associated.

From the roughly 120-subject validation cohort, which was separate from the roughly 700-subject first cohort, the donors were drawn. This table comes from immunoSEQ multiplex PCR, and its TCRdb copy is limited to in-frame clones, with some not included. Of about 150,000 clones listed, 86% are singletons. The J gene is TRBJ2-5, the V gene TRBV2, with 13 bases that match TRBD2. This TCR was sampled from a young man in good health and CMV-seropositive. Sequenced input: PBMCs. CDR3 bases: TGTGCCAGCAGAACCGGGACTAGCGGGACCTTACAAGAGACCCAGTACTTC. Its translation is CASRTGTSGTLQETQYF. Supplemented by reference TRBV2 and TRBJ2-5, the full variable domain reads EPEVTQTPSHQVTQMGQEVILRCVPISNHLYFYWYRQILGQKVEFLVSFYNNEISEKSEIFDDQFSVERPDGSNFTLKIRSTKLEDSAMYFCASRTGTSGTLQETQYFGPGTRLLVL.